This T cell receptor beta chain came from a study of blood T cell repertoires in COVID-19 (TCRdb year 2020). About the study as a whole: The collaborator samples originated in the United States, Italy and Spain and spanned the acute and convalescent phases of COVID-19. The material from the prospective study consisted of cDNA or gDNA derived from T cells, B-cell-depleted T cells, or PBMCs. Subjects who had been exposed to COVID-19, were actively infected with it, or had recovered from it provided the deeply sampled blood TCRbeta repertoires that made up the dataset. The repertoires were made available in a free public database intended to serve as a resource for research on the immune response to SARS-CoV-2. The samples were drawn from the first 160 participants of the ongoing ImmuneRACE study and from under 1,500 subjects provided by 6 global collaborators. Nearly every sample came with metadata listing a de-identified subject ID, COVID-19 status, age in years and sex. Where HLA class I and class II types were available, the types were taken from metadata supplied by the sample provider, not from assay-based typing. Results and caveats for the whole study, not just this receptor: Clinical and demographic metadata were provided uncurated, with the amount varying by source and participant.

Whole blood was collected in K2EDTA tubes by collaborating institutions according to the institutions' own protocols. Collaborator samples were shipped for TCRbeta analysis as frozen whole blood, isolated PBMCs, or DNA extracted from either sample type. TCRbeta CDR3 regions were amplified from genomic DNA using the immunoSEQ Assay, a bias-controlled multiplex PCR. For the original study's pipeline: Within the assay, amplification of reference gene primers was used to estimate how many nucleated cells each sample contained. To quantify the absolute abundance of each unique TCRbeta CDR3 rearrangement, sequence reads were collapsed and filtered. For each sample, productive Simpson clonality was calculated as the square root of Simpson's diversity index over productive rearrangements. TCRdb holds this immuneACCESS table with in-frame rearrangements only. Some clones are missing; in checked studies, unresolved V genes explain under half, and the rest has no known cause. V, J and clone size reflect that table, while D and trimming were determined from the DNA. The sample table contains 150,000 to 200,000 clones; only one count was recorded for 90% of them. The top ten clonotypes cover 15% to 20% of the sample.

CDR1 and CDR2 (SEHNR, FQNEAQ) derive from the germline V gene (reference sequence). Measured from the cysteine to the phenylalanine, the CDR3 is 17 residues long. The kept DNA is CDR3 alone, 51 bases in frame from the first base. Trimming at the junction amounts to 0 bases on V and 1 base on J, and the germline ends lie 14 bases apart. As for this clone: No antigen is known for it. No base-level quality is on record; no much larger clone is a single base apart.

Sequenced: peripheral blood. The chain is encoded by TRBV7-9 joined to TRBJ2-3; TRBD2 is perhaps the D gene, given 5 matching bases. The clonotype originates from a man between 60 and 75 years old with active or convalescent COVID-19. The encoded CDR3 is CASSLAVRLPRTDTQYF. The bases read TGTGCCAGCAGCTTAGCAGTTCGACTACCACGCACAGATACGCAGTATTTT.